This passage covers 7 T cell receptor beta chains from one sample sequenced in a study of blood T cell repertoires in COVID-19. The repertoire was sequenced with immunoSEQ multiplex PCR; TCRdb's copy has only in-frame clones and lacks some. The repertoire holds some 250,000 clones, roughly 77% seen once, with more than 2.5% in the top ten. The source material was peripheral blood. These receptors all come from a woman aged 80 or over with acute or convalescent COVID-19.

This clone was observed once. The V gene is TRBV12-3 or TRBV12-4, the J gene TRBJ1-1; TRBD1 is a possible D gene (6 bases). The CDR3 runs to 12 residues. Trimming stripped 2 bases from V and 11 bases from J, with 12 bases between. The chain's CDR3 is CASSLMGAMAFF. Here the CDR3 DNA reads TGTGCCAGCAGTTTAATGGGGGCGATGGCTTTCTTT.

The chain combines TRBV18 with TRBJ1-4, with 9 bases that match TRBD1. After removal of 2 bases from V and 2 bases from J, the junction contained 12 bases not matched to a gene. There are 19 residues in the CDR3. Germline assignment: CDR1 KGHSH and CDR2 LQKENI. CDR3 nucleotides: TGTGCCAGCTCACCAAGAGATCTGGGACAGGGCCAGACTAATGAAAAACTGTTTTTT. This codes for CASSPRDLGQGQTNEKLFF.

The rearrangement joins TRBV4-2 to TRBJ2-7, with 7 positions matching TRBD2. Germline CDR1 and CDR2: LGHNA and YNFKEQ. Trimming took 2 bases from V and 4 from J; bases not matched to a gene: 11. The CDR3 has 16 amino acids. CDR3 sequence (DNA): TGTGCCAGCAGCCAAACAAGACTAGCAACCGTTTACGAGCAGTACTTC. Translated: CASSQTRLATVYEQYF.

The count of this clone is one. Other DNA sequences within the sample encode an identical CDR3. The V and J genes are TRBV7-2 and TRBJ2-7; 9 bases fit TRBD2. CDR3 size: 15 residues. In germline, CDR1 is SGHTA, CDR2 FQGNSA. V gave up 0 bases and J gave up 0 bases; unmatched junction bases: 0. The CDR3 DNA reads as TGTGCCAGCAGCTTAGCTAGCGGGGGCTCCTACGAGCAGTACTTC. It codes for CASSLASGGSYEQYF.

The chain combines TRBV7-9 with TRBJ2-3; D is perhaps TRBD2 (5 bases). V was pared by 4 bases and J by 4 bases, with 9 bases between. The CDR3 has 13 amino acids. CDR1 and CDR2 (germline): SEHNR, FQNEAQ (reference sequence). CDR3 nucleotides: TGTGCCAGCAGCTCCTCGGGATCAGATACGCAGTATTTT. Amino acid sequence: CASSSSGSDTQYF.

This chain connects TRBV2 to TRBJ1-2; TRBD1 matches at 7 bases. The CDR3 length is 13 residues. CDR1 is SNHLY and CDR2 is FYNNEI in the germline V gene. V lost 4 bases and J lost 6; bases outside the gene matches: 5. Written as DNA, the CDR3 is TGTGCCAGCAGTGGACAGGGTTTCGATGGCTACACCTTC. This translates into CASSGQGFDGYTF.

The chain links TRBV6-6 to TRBJ2-7; tentative D call: TRBD1 (5 bases). The CDR3 totals 13 residues. Trimming pared 5 bases from V and 2 bases from J, leaving 10 bases between. CDR1 is MNHNY and CDR2 is SVGAGI in the germline V gene (reference sequence). Here the CDR3 reads CASSKTAPYEQYF. CDR3 sequence (DNA): TGTGCCAGCAGTAAGACAGCTCCCTACGAGCAGTACTTC.